This T cell receptor (beta chain) is from a study of regulatory T cells in long-lasting Graves disease. Specified time point: newly diagnosed GD, antithyroid drugs for less than 3 months. With RNA extracted from PBMCs as input, the TCR library was made. TCR beta libraries were built with iRepertoire HTBI primers and Arm-PCR of CDR3 regions. TCRdb processed the multiplex PCR reads anew with MiXCR; each CDR3 protein has one entry. The sample records under 450,000 distinct CDR3 sequences, 15% to 20% being singletons. V dropped 0 bases and J dropped 12 bases, with 18 bases sitting between them. Germline V lookup: CDR1 DFQATT, CDR2 SNEGSKA (reference sequence). The CDR3 contains 14 residues. The same data also went into a second study, on T cells in Graves' hyperthyroidism and ophthalmopathy.

The genes are TRBV20-1 and TRBJ1-5, with a possible D match to TRBD1 (6 bases). This clonotype originated in a woman aged 18-35 years with Graves disease. The sample in question was peripheral blood mononuclear cells (PBMCs), obtained at new diagnosis, from a patient treated with antithyroid drugs. The CDR3 spells CSARDIQDDRLQHF. CDR3 bases: TGCAGTGCTAGAGATATCCAGGATGACAGGCTCCAGCATTTT.